This T cell receptor (beta chain) was captured by sequencing in a study of Ad26.COV2.S vaccination and SARS-CoV-2 variants. Broader study findings: It is possible that the TCR breadth and depth analyses underestimated the total T cell responses.

The protocol was immunoSEQ multiplex PCR, while the TCRdb copy is restricted to in-frame clones and leaves out a portion. The sample yields about 370,000 clones, 80% to 90% seen once. Treatment noted: about 20 received Ad26.COV2.S at low or high dose, single or two shots; 5 received placebo; per-sample allocation not given. Samples were taken on day 63 after the first vaccine or placebo injection. Turning to this clone: Its matching antigen is unknown.

Germline V lookup: CDR1 MNHNY, CDR2 SVGAGI (reference sequence). The CDR3 consists of 14 residues. Trimming removed 5 bases from V and 7 bases from J, with 15 bases in between. The sequence derives from a person between 18 and 60 years old who received the Ad26.COV2.S COVID-19 vaccine or a placebo. The V gene is TRBV6-6, the J gene TRBJ2-1; the D call may be TRBD1 or TRBD2 (5 bases each). The sample consisted of peripheral blood, taken in a trial of Ad26.COV2.S vaccine versus placebo. CDR3 loop: CASSLEGPRNEQFF. The CDR3, as DNA: TGTGCCAGCAGTCTAGAGGGGCCTAGAAATGAGCAGTTCTTC.